A selection of T cell receptor beta chains follows, all from one sample in a study of T-cell reconstitution after alpha-beta-depleted transplantation in children. TCRdb reanalysed the PCR reads using MiXCR and keeps one entry per CDR3 protein. The repertoire holds 70,000 to 95,000 distinct CDR3 sequences, with 12% as singletons. The sequencing here drew on PBMCs from the stem cell graft donor, taken from the stem cell graft. These receptors all stem from a human donor who donated a stem cell graft to a child with inherited bone marrow failure. Each CDR3 is given with its conserved first and last residue. D genes are given only for firm matches. Not every row has a clone size; where given, it reads once, few, many or a size class.

J gene | V gene | D gene | clone size | CDR3 protein | CDR3 DNA
TRBJ1-4 | TRBV6-5 | . | many | CASSYQAQEKLFF | TGTGCCAGCAGCTACCAGGCTCAGGAAAAACTGTTTTTT
TRBJ2-7 | TRBV28 | . | . | CASSLPGNTYEQYF | TGTGCCAGCAGCTTACCGGGAAATACCTACGAGCAGTACTTC
TRBJ2-1 | TRBV12-3/TRBV12-4 | . | many | CASRQMAEQFF | TGTGCCAGCAGACAAATGGCTGAGCAGTTCTTC
TRBJ2-7 | TRBV7-2 | . | many | CASSLSHGYEQYF | TGTGCCAGCAGCTTATCCCACGGCTACGAGCAGTACTTC
TRBJ2-3 | TRBV20-1 | TRBD2 | many | CSARDGRSGGGITDTQYF | TGCAGTGCTAGAGATGGACGAAGCGGGGGGGGGATCACAGATACGCAGTATTTT
TRBJ1-2 | TRBV2 | . | many | CAKTQDVYRGYTF | TGTGCCAAGACACAGGACGTCTATCGTGGCTACACCTTC
TRBJ2-7 | TRBV11-2 | . | . | CASSSLTGRPYEQYF | TGTGCCAGCAGCTCCTTAACAGGGAGACCCTACGAGCAGTACTTC
TRBJ1-2 | TRBV11-1 | . | . | CASSLGTSPDPNYGYTF | TGTGCCAGCAGCTTAGGTACGAGTCCGGACCCTAACTATGGCTACACCTTC
TRBJ2-1 | TRBV7-9 | TRBD1 | many | CASSLAPGTDPRNEQFF | TGTGCCAGCAGCTTAGCCCCCGGGACAGACCCTCGCAATGAGCAGTTCTTC
TRBJ2-1 | TRBV18 | . | few | CASSETGGFYNEQFF | TGTGCCAGCTCCGAGACTGGCGGCTTCTACAATGAGCAGTTCTTC
TRBJ1-1 | TRBV7-5 | . | . | CIPVPPARTGRRNTEAFF | .
TRBJ2-5 | TRBV5-5 | . | . | CASREGPPVYQETQYF | TGTGCCAGCAGGGAGGGACCGCCAGTTTACCAAGAGACCCAGTACTTC
TRBJ2-7 | TRBV7-9 | TRBD2 | many | CASSQTSGFSYEQYF | TGTGCCAGCAGCCAGACTAGCGGGTTCTCCTACGAGCAGTACTTC
TRBJ1-1 | TRBV3-1 | . | many | CASSREGLTEAFF | TGTGCCAGCAGCCGGGAGGGGCTCACTGAAGCTTTCTTT
TRBJ2-7 | TRBV18 | . | . | CASSPEGGEQYF | TGTGCCAGCTCACCAGAGGGGGGCGAGCAGTACTTC
TRBJ2-7 | TRBV4-1 | TRBD2 | many | CASSHQLAGSSYEQYF | TGCGCCAGCAGCCATCAACTAGCGGGGAGCTCCTACGAGCAGTACTTC
TRBJ2-7 | TRBV20-1 | TRBD2 | many | CSARGRTSGSGWYEQYF | TGCAGTGCTAGAGGCAGGACTAGCGGGAGCGGGTGGTACGAGCAGTACTTC
TRBJ2-2 | TRBV7-2 | TRBD1 | many | CASSGQAHANTGELFF | TGTGCCAGCAGCGGACAGGCGCATGCGAACACCGGGGAGCTGTTTTTT
TRBJ2-2 | TRBV11-2 | TRBD1 | many | CASTLRQGANTGELFF | TGTGCCAGCACGCTTCGACAGGGCGCGAACACCGGGGAGCTGTTTTTT
TRBJ2-7 | TRBV20-1 | TRBD2 | few | CSAPTSGRDEQYF | TGCAGTGCTCCGACTAGCGGGAGGGACGAGCAGTACTTC
TRBJ2-5 | TRBV20-1 | . | many | CSAPSTLRGETQYF | TGCAGTGCTCCCTCGACTCTCCGGGGGGAGACCCAGTACTTC
TRBJ2-1 | TRBV7-1 | . | . | CASSRFRGDRKGNEQFF | TGTGCCAGCAGCAGATTTCGGGGGGACAGAAAAGGGAATGAGCAGTTCTTC
TRBJ2-2 | TRBV7-2 | . | . | CASRLSSGSGELFF | TGTGCCAGCAGGCTCTCGTCGGGGAGCGGGGAGCTGTTTTTT
TRBJ2-5 | TRBV11-2 | TRBD2 | . | CASSLGLAGLQETQYF | TGTGCCAGCAGCTTAGGTCTAGCGGGGCTACAAGAGACCCAGTACTTC
TRBJ2-3 | TRBV4-3 | TRBD2 | many | CASSRQGSGGAGDTQYF | TGCGCCAGCAGCCGGCAGGGAAGCGGGGGGGCCGGAGATACGCAGTATTTT
TRBJ1-6 | TRBV7-2 | . | many | CASSPVLLSSPLHF | TGTGCCAGCAGTCCTGTCCTACTTAGTTCACCCCTCCACTTT
TRBJ2-7 | TRBV20-1 | TRBD2 | few | CSAYTREGLYEQYF | TGCAGTGCTTACACGCGGGAGGGCCTTTACGAGCAGTACTTC
TRBJ2-3 | TRBV30 | . | . | CAWTPWERSTDTQYF | TGTGCCTGGACCCCCTGGGAGCGGAGCACAGATACGCAGTATTTT
TRBJ2-5 | TRBV28 | . | many | CASSPFQETQYF | TGTGCCAGCAGTCCCTTCCAAGAGACCCAGTACTTC
TRBJ2-2 | TRBV6-4 | . | . | CASKETLLVGELFF | TGTGCCAGCAAAGAGACACTACTAGTCGGGGAGCTGTTTTTT
TRBJ1-5 | TRBV7-9 | . | many | CASSPGEQPQHF | TGTGCCAGCAGCCCCGGAGAACAGCCCCAGCATTTT
TRBJ1-3 | TRBV2 | . | many | CASSLTTGYSGNTIYF | TGTGCCAGCAGTCTGACGACAGGTTACTCTGGAAACACCATATATTTT
TRBJ2-4 | TRBV12-3/TRBV12-4 | . | many | CASSLLLGAGNIQYF | TGTGCCAGCAGTCTTCTATTAGGGGCGGGAAACATTCAGTACTTC
TRBJ2-3 | TRBV20-1 | . | many | CSARGDQGTQYF | TGCAGTGCTAGAGGTGACCAAGGTACGCAGTATTTT
TRBJ2-2 | TRBV7-9 | . | many | CASSPRTSTGELFF | TGTGCCAGCAGCCCGAGGACGAGCACCGGGGAGCTGTTTTTT
TRBJ1-5 | TRBV7-2 | . | many | CASSRREGPQHF | TGTGCCAGCAGCCGTCGGGAGGGGCCCCAGCATTTT
TRBJ2-7 | TRBV13 | TRBD2 | . | CASSPPGLAWYEQYF | TGTGCCAGCAGCCCTCCGGGACTAGCGTGGTACGAGCAGTACTTC
TRBJ2-3 | TRBV14 | . | many | CASSQDQGEVTDTQYF | TGTGCCAGCAGCCAAGATCAGGGTGAGGTCACAGATACGCAGTATTTT
TRBJ2-1 | TRBV5-8 | TRBD1 | many | CASSLAGQIEQFF | TGTGCCAGCAGCTTGGCGGGACAGATAGAGCAGTTCTTC
TRBJ2-7 | TRBV10-1 | . | few | CASSESYTGFYEQYF | TGCGCCAGCAGTGAATCATATACAGGGTTTTACGAGCAGTACTTC
TRBJ2-5 | TRBV7-2 | TRBD2 | many | CASSLEAGRGQETQYF | TGTGCCAGCAGCTTAGAGGCAGGGAGGGGACAAGAGACCCAGTACTTC
TRBJ1-6 | TRBV30 | . | . | CAWIRRGGSPLHF | TGTGCCTGGATAAGGAGGGGAGGTTCACCCCTCCACTTT
TRBJ2-3 | TRBV7-2 | . | many | CASSRTGNGRQRTQYF | TGTGCCAGCAGCCGGACGGGGAACGGAAGGCAAAGGACGCAGTATTTT